A selection of T cell receptor beta chains follows, all from one sample in a study of spatial heterogeneity in lung cancer. Each CDR3 protein is one row after TCRdb ran MiXCR on the 5' RACE reads. The sample contains 77,000 or so distinct CDR3 sequences, approximately 20% of which appear only once. The sequences come from PBMCs, collected at surgery. These TCRs come from a male donor with early-stage non-small cell lung cancer. Each CDR3 is given with its conserved first and last residue. D genes are given only for firm matches. Clone size is shown for a subset of rows, as once, few, many or a class of expanded clone.

>17|TRBV5-1|TRBJ2-7|.|.
CASSLERQEASYEEQYF
TGCGCCAGCAGCTTGGAAAGACAGGAGGCCTCCTACGAGGAGCAGTACTTC
>15|TRBV7-2|TRBJ2-1|.|few
CASSLNRDNYNEQFF
TGTGCCAGCAGCTTGAACCGGGACAACTACAATGAGCAGTTCTTC
>13|TRBV20-1|TRBJ2-1|.|few
CSARESGTNEQFF
TGCAGTGCTAGAGAGTCAGGGACTAATGAGCAGTTCTTC
>13|TRBV29-1|TRBJ2-1|.|.
CSVEEAVYNEQFF
TGCAGCGTTGAAGAAGCAGTTTACAATGAGCAGTTCTTC
>12|TRBV7-7|TRBJ2-2|.|few
CAVQGGTGELFF
TGTGCTGTACAGGGAGGCACCGGGGAGCTGTTTTTT
>14|TRBV20-1|TRBJ2-5|.|.
CSARAQGRQETQYF
TGCAGTGCTAGGGCACAGGGGAGGCAAGAGACCCAGTACTTC
>13|TRBV5-1|TRBJ2-1|.|.
CASSLANYNEQFF
TGCGCCAGCAGCTTGGCGAACTACAATGAGCAGTTCTTC
>15|TRBV4-3|TRBJ1-4|.|.
CASSQVAGLNEKLFF
TGCGCCAGCAGCCAAGTGGCGGGGCTGAATGAAAAACTGTTTTTT
>16|TRBV7-8|TRBJ1-3|.|many
CASSSLDSPGGNTIYF
TGTGCCAGCAGCTCCCTGGACAGCCCAGGTGGAAACACCATATATTTT
>12|TRBV3-1|TRBJ2-2|.|many
CASSLAFGELFF
TGTGCCAGCAGCCTCGCATTCGGGGAGCTGTTTTTT
>11|TRBV29-1|TRBJ1-2|.|.
CSVEAEDGYTF
TGCAGCGTTGAAGCGGAAGATGGCTACACCTTC
>13|TRBV6-2/TRBV6-3|TRBJ1-2|.|.
CASSPGLWNGYTF
TGTGCCAGCAGCCCGGGCCTCTGGAACGGCTACACCTTC
>15|TRBV19|TRBJ1-5|.|many
CASRYRPFSNQPQHF
TGTGCCAGTCGCTACAGGCCTTTTAGCAATCAGCCCCAGCATTTT
>11|TRBV28|TRBJ1-1|.|.
CASRGDPKAFF
TGTGCCAGTAGGGGGGACCCAAAGGCTTTCTTT
>18|TRBV3-1|TRBJ2-1|TRBD2|few
CASPSSGEKVSSYNEQFF
TGTGCCAGCCCCTCGAGCGGGGAAAAAGTGAGCTCCTACAATGAGCAGTTCTTC
>14|TRBV20-1|TRBJ2-7|TRBD2|few
CSAKSAGVSYEQYF
TGCAGTGCTAAATCAGCGGGGGTCTCCTACGAGCAGTACTTC
>18|TRBV23-1|TRBJ1-6|.|few
CASSHSQPVGAQNSPLHF
TGCGCCAGCAGTCATTCACAGCCTGTCGGTGCCCAGAATTCACCCCTCCACTTT
>16|TRBV7-2|TRBJ1-2|TRBD1|.
CASSLDRGRTNYGYTF
TGTGCCAGCAGCTTAGACAGGGGGCGAACTAACTATGGCTACACCTTC
>15|TRBV5-1|TRBJ2-5|TRBD2|.
CASSPGTSGLSKKDF
TGCGCCAGCAGCCCCGGGACTAGCGGGTTATCCAAGAAGGACTTC
>16|TRBV6-6|TRBJ2-2|.|.
CASTIHLTGSAGELFF
TGTGCCAGCACCATACATTTGACAGGTTCGGCCGGGGAGCTGTTTTTT
>12|TRBV20-1|TRBJ1-2|.|.
CSARERTDGYTF
TGCAGTGCTAGAGAACGGACGGATGGCTACACCTTC
>14|TRBV30|TRBJ2-7|.|few
CAWSVPGIAYEQYF
TGTGCCTGGAGTGTACCGGGGATAGCCTACGAGCAGTACTTC
>13|TRBV18|TRBJ1-4|.|few
CASSPGGDEKLFF
TGTGCCAGCTCACCAGGGGGGGATGAAAAACTGTTTTTT
>18|TRBV14|TRBJ2-1|TRBD2|.
CASSQPRLAGGLYNEQFF
TGTGCCAGCAGCCAACCTAGACTAGCGGGAGGGCTGTACAATGAGCAGTTCTTC
>15|TRBV6-5|TRBJ2-7|TRBD1|once
CASSEQGARTYEQYF
TGTGCCAGCAGTGAACAGGGGGCAAGAACCTACGAGCAGTACTTC
>15|TRBV28|TRBJ2-7|TRBD2|many
CASSYSGRGSYEQYF
TGTGCCAGCAGTTATAGCGGGAGGGGTTCCTACGAGCAGTACTTC
>14|TRBV24-1|TRBJ2-1|.|.
CATSGAGNYNEQFF
TGTGCCACCAGTGGGGCGGGGAATTACAATGAGCAGTTCTTC
>13|TRBV18|TRBJ2-5|TRBD2|.
CASSPAGRETQYF
TGTGCCAGCTCACCGGCCGGGAGGGAGACCCAGTACTTC
>11|TRBV10-3|TRBJ1-2|TRBD1|many
CAIRGQGDYTF
TGTGCCATCAGGGGACAGGGCGACTACACCTTC
>15|TRBV7-8|TRBJ2-7|TRBD2|few
CASSYGLAGSYEQYF
TGTGCCAGCAGCTACGGACTAGCGGGATCTTACGAGCAGTACTTC
>12|TRBV28|TRBJ2-7|TRBD1|few
CASGLQGWEQYF
TGTGCCAGCGGGTTACAGGGGTGGGAGCAGTACTTC
>12|TRBV6-2/TRBV6-3|TRBJ1-2|TRBD1|.
CASSPGTEDYTF
TGTGCCAGCAGCCCCGGGACAGAGGACTACACCTTC
>15|TRBV5-4|TRBJ2-3|.|few
CASTLSRRSTDTQYF
TGTGCCAGCACCTTGTCCCGTCGGAGCACAGATACGCAGTATTTT
>14|TRBV19|TRBJ2-2|.|.
CASSMNRQTGELFF
TGTGCCAGTAGTATGAATAGGCAAACCGGGGAGCTGTTTTTT
>15|TRBV7-2|TRBJ2-3|TRBD2|few
CASSRDYPAADTQYF
TGTGCCAGCAGCCGGGACTACCCTGCGGCAGATACGCAGTATTTT
>15|TRBV7-2|TRBJ1-2|TRBD1|many
CASSLAPGQGRGYTF
TGTGCCAGCAGCTTAGCGCCGGGACAGGGCCGGGGCTACACCTTC
>14|TRBV5-1|TRBJ1-2|.|few
CASKGDTGGSGYTF
TGCGCCAGCAAGGGCGACACGGGAGGGTCTGGCTACACCTTC
>12|TRBV9|TRBJ2-3|.|few
CASSVIADTQYF
TGTGCCAGCAGCGTAATTGCAGATACGCAGTATTTT
>14|TRBV5-4|TRBJ1-4|.|few
CASSPGATNEKLFF
TGTGCCAGCAGCCCGGGTGCAACTAATGAAAAACTGTTTTTT
>15|TRBV5-5|TRBJ2-5|.|few
CASTFVLDSLETQYF
TGTGCCAGCACCTTTGTCTTGGACAGCCTAGAAACCCAGTACTTC
>15|TRBV29-1|TRBJ2-1|TRBD2|many
CSVSTSGSSYNEQFF
TGCAGCGTTTCGACTAGCGGGAGCTCCTACAATGAGCAGTTCTTC
>14|TRBV7-9|TRBJ1-2|TRBD1|.
CASSTTGGVNGYTF
TGTGCCAGCAGCACGACAGGGGGCGTAAATGGCTACACCTTC
>12|TRBV5-1|TRBJ2-1|.|few
CASSSDYGEQFF
TGCGCCAGCAGCTCCGACTACGGGGAGCAGTTCTTC
>16|TRBV28|TRBJ2-1|TRBD2|.
CASSLTAGLAEHEQFF
TGTGCCAGCAGTTTAACGGCGGGGCTAGCGGAGCATGAGCAGTTCTTC
>12|TRBV7-9|TRBJ1-4|.|.
CASSLAVEKLFF
TGTGCCAGCAGCTTGGCAGTCGAAAAACTGTTTTTT
>12|TRBV20-1|TRBJ2-1|.|.
CSVRTTIGSLFF
TGCAGTGTAAGAACGACTATCGGCTCCCTCTTCTTC